This T cell receptor (beta chain) was identified in a study of breast tumors, draining lymph nodes, adjacent tissues. Axillary draining lymph nodes of breast cancer patients supplied the node samples. This clonotype came up once. Antigen unknown. One base away lies a much larger clone, so this may be a sequencing read error. V was shortened by 1 base and J by 0 bases, with 6 bases between the two germline ends. This CDR3 comprises 15 residues. CDR1 LNHDA and CDR2 SQIVND come from the germline V gene (reference sequence). Study conclusions and caveats: Tumor TCR diversity was below lymph nodes but above nontumor tissue.

TCRdb re-called the multiplex PCR reads with MiXCR, one entry per CDR3 protein. The data show roughly 120,000 distinct CDR3 sequences, about 20% seen once. The origin of this receptor is a female donor with breast cancer. Some clones in this sample may be carry-over from other donors' samples. Material: axillary lymph node tissue. The genes are TRBV19 and TRBJ1-4; D not certain. CDR3 region: CASSIAAPTNEKLFF. The CDR3 region has the DNA TGTGCCAGTAGTATAGCAGCACCAACTAATGAAAAACTGTTTTTT.